This entry concerns a single T cell receptor beta chain. The antigen is undetermined. The sample is drawn from a study of CD8+ T cells in alopecia areata. The study, taken as a whole, reports: An increase in clonality over normal scalp was evident in lesional scalp, especially alopecia totalis/universalis.

Separation by sorting yielded CD4+ and CD8+ T cells from PBMCs. In each case, RNA was isolated and then reverse transcribed into cDNA as the sequencing template. Clones were sequenced by immunoSEQ multiplex PCR, and TCRdb holds only the in-frame ones, with some missing. The sample includes tens of thousands of clones, about 44% seen only once; the top ten take about 15%. The clonotype originates from a human donor with alopecia areata. Specimen: CD8+ T cells sorted from blood, collected at week 0.

The CDR3 reads CASSLGRKNTEAFF. The CDR3, as DNA: TGTGCCAGCAGCTTGGGTAGGAAGAACACTGAAGCTTTCTTT. The rearrangement uses TRBV5-6 and TRBJ1-1; D not certain. This CDR3 region has 14 residues. Trimming took off 0 bases at V and 1 base at J, with 7 bases between the two ends. Germline V lookup: CDR1 SGHDT, CDR2 YYEEEE.